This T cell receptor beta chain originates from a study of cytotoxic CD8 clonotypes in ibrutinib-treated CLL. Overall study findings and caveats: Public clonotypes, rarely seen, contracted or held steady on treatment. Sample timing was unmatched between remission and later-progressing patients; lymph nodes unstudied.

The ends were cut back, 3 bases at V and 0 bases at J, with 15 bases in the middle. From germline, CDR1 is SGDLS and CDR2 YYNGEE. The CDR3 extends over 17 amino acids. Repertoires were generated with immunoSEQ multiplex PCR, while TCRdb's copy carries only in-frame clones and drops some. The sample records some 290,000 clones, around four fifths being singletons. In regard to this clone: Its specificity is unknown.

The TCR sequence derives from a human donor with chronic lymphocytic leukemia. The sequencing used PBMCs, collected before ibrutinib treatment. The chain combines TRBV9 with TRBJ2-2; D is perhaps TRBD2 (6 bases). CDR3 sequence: CASSGPRAGANTGELFF. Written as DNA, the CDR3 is TGTGCCAGCAGCGGTCCTAGAGCGGGTGCGAACACCGGGGAGCTGTTTTTT.